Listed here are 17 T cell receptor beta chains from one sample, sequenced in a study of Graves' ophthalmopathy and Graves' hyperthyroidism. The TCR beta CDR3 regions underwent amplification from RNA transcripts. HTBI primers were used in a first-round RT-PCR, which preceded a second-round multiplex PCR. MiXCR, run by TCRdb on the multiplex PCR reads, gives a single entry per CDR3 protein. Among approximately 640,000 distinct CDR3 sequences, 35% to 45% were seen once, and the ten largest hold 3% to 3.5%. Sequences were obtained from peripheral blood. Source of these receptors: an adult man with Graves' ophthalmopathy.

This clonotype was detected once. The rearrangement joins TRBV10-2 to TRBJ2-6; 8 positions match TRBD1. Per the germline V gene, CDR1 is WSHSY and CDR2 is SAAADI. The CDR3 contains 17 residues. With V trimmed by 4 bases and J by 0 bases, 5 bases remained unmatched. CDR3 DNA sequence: TGCGCCAGCAGTGGGGGACAGGCCCTCTCTGGGGCCAACGTCCTGACTTTC. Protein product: CASSGGQALSGANVLTF.

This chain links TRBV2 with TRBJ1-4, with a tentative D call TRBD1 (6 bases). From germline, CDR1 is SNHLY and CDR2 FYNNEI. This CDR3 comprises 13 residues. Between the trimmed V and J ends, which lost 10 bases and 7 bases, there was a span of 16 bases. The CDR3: CATERARGEKLFF. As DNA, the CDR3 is TGTGCCACCGAACGGGCCAGGGGTGAAAAACTGTTTTTT.

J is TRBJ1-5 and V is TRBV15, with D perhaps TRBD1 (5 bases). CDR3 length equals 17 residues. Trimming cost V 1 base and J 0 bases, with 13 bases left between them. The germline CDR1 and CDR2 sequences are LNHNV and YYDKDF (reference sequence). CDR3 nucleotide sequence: TGTGCCACCAGCAGAGTAGGGGCCCTTTATAGCAATCAGCCCCAGCATTTT. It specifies CATSRVGALYSNQPQHF. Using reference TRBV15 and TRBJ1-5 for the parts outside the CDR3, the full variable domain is DAMVIQNPRYQVTQFGKPVTLSCSQTLNHNVMYWYQQKSSQAPKLLFHYYDKDFNNEADTPDNFQSRRPNTSFCFLDIRSPGLGDTAMYLCATSRVGALYSNQPQHFGDGTRLSIL.

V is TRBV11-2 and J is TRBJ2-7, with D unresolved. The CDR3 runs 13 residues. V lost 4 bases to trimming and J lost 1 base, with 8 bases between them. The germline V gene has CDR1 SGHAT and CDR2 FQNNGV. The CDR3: CASSSLGSYEQYF. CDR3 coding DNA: TGTGCCAGCAGCTCTTTGGGTTCCTACGAGCAGTACTTC. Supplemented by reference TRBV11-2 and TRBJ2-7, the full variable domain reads EAGVAQSPRYKIIEKRQSVAFWCNPISGHATLYWYQQILGQGPKLLIQFQNNGVVDDSQLPKDRFSAERLKGVDSTLKIQPAKLEDSAVYLCASSSLGSYEQYFGPGTRLTVT.

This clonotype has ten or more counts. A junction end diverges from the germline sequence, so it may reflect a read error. The CDR3 DNA follows: TGTGCCAGCAGTCTGGACAGGGGATCGGGGGCCAACGTCCTGACTTTC. Translating it yields CASSLDRGSGANVLTF. This rearrangement joins TRBV10-3 to TRBJ2-6; TRBD1 matches at 9 bases. CDR1 and CDR2 from the germline V gene are ENHRY and SYGVKD. The CDR3 contains 16 residues.

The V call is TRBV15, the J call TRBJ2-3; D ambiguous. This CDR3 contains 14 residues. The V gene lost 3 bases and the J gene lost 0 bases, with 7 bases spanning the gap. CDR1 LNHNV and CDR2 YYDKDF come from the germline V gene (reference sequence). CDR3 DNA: TGTGCCACCAGCAGCGGGCCCAGCACAGATACGCAGTATTTT. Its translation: CATSSGPSTDTQYF.

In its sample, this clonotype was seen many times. The CDR3 here is CATSRGDEVQYF. CDR3 DNA: TGTGCCACCAGCAGAGGGGATGAAGTGCAGTACTTC. The rearrangement uses TRBV15 and TRBJ2-7; unclear D gene. V lost 1 base and J lost 9, with 10 bases in between. CDR1 LNHNV and CDR2 YYDKDF come from the germline V gene (reference sequence). CDR3 size: 12 residues.

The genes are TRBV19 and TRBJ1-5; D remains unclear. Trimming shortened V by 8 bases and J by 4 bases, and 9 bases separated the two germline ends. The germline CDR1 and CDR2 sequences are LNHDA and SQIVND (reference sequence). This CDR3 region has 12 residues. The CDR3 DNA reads TGTGCCAGTCACAGATTAAATCAGCCCCAGCATTTT. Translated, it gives CASHRLNQPQHF. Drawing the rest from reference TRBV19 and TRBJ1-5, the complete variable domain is DGGITQSPKYLFRKEGQNVTLSCEQNLNHDAMYWYRQDPGQGLRLIYYSQIVNDFQKGDIAEGYSVSREKKESFPLTVTSAQKNPTAFYLCASHRLNQPQHFGDGTRLSIL.

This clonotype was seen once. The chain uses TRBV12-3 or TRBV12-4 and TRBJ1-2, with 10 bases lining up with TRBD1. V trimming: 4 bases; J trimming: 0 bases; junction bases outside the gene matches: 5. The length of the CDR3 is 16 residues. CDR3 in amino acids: CASSSPGQGANYGYTF. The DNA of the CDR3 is TGTGCCAGCAGTTCGCCTGGACAGGGGGCTAACTATGGCTACACCTTC.

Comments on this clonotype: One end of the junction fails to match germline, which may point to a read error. This CDR3 is CASSLLSGREKLFF. CDR3 coding DNA: TGTGCCAGCAGCTTACTAAGCGGGAGAGAAAAGCTGTTTTTT. The chain uses TRBV7-6 and TRBJ1-4, with D uncertain. Germline lookup yields CDR1 SGHVS and CDR2 FNYEAQ. The CDR3 is made up of 14 amino acids.

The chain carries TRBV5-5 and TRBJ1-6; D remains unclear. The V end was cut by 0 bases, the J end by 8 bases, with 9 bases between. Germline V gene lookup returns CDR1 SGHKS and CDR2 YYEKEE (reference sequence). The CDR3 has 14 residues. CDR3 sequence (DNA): TGTGCCAGCAGCTTGGGCAGTCTGGATTCACCCCTCCACTTT. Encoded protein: CASSLGSLDSPLHF.

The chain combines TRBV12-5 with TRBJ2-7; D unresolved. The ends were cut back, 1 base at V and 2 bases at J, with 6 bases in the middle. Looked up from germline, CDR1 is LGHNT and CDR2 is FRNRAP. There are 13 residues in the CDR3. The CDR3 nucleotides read TGTGCTAGTGGTTTGGAGCAACCCTACGAGCAGTACTTC. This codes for CASGLEQPYEQYF. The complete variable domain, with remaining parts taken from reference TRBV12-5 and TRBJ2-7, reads DARVTQTPRHKVTEMGQEVTMRCQPILGHNTVFWYRQTMMQGLELLAYFRNRAPLDDSGMPKDRFSAEMPDATLATLKIQPSEPRDSAVYFCASGLEQPYEQYFGPGTRLTVT.

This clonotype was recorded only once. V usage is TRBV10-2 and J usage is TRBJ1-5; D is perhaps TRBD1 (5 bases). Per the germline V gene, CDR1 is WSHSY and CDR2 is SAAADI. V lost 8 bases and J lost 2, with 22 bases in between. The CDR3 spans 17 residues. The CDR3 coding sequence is TGCGCCAGCGACCAGCGGTCAAGGGGCAGGGGCAATCAGCCCCAGCATTTT. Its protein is CASDQRSRGRGNQPQHF.

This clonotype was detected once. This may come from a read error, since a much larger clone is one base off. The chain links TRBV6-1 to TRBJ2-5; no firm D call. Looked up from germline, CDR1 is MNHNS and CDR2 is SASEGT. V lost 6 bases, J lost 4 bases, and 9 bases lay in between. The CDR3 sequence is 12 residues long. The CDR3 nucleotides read TGTGCCAGCAGGTCCCGGGCAGAGACCCAGTACTTC. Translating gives CASRSRAETQYF.

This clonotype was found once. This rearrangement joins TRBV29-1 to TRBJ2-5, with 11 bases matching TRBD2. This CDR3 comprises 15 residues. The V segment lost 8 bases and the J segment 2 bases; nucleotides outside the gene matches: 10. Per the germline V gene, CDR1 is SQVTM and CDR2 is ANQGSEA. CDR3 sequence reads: CSYSGTSGVQETQYF. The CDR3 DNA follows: TGCAGCTACTCCGGGACTAGCGGAGTACAAGAGACCCAGTACTTC.

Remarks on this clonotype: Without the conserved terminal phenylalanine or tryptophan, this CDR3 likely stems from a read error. CDR3 nucleotides: TGCAGCCAAGAAGGAGTAGGCTATCAGCCCCAGCATCTT. It yields the protein CSQEGVGYQPQHL. The chain employs TRBV29-1 and TRBJ1-5; D is unclear. This CDR3 region has 13 residues. The germline CDR1 and CDR2 sequences are SQVTM and ANQGSEA. V dropped 8 bases and J dropped 5 bases, with 16 bases sitting between them.

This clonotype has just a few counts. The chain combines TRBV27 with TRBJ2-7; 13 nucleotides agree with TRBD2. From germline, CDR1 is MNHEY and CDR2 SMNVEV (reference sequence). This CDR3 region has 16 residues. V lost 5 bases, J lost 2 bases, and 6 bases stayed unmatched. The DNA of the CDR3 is TGTGCCAGCAGTCCAGGGACTAGCGGGATCCCCTACGAGCAGTACTTC. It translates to CASSPGTSGIPYEQYF.